This passage covers 21 T cell receptor beta chains from one sample sequenced in a study of cytotoxic CD8 clonotypes in ibrutinib-treated CLL. Some clones are missing from TCRdb's copy, which holds only in-frame ones; the method was immunoSEQ multiplex PCR. Among about 39,000 clones listed, around 67% were seen once. Sequencing used PBMCs, obtained at disease progression, from a patient treated with ibrutinib. The receptors here all came from a human donor with chronic lymphocytic leukemia.

The chain joins TRBV30 to TRBJ1-1; D might be TRBD1 (6 bases). From germline, CDR1 is GTSNPN and CDR2 SVGIG (reference sequence). Trimming took 0 bases from V and 10 from J, leaving 12 bases between them. The CDR3 is 12 residues long. The CDR3 DNA sequence: TGTGCCTGGAGTGTGCTGGGGGCGCGAGCTTTCTTT. Encoded protein: CAWSVLGARAFF.

This rearrangement joins TRBV9 to TRBJ2-6; D gene unclear. This CDR3 spans 17 amino acids. V was clipped by 7 bases and J by 5 bases, with 22 bases between them. Germline CDR1 SGDLS, CDR2 YYNGEE. CDR3 in DNA: TGTGCCAGCGGTTACTGGTTCAAACAAAGTCGGGCCAACGTCCTGACTTTC. Translation gives CASGYWFKQSRANVLTF.

This clone showed up just a few times. This chain joins TRBV5-1 and TRBJ1-6; D possibly corresponds to TRBD1 (6 bases). This CDR3 spans 15 amino acids. Per germline, CDR1 SGHRS and CDR2 YFSETQ. V lost 4 bases and J 4 bases, leaving 12 bases between the germline ends. The DNA of the CDR3 is TGCGCCAGCAGCCCGGGAGGGGGTTATAATTCACCCCTCCACTTT. This gives the protein CASSPGGGYNSPLHF. The whole variable domain, filled in from reference TRBV5-1 and TRBJ1-6, reads KAGVTQTPRYLIKTRGQQVTLSCSPISGHRSVSWYQQTPGQGLQFLFEYFSETQRNKGNFPGRFSGRQFSNSRSEMNVSTLELGDSALYLCASSPGGGYNSPLHFGNGTRLTVT.

In its sample, this clone was seen a few times. This chain joins TRBV4-2 and TRBJ2-1, with D unclear. Germline CDR1 and CDR2: LGHNA and YNFKEQ. This CDR3 spans 13 amino acids. V lost 1 base and J lost 7, with 8 bases in between. Written as DNA, the CDR3 is TGTGCCAGCAGCCAAGTGGCTCCGAATGAGCAGTTCTTC. This encodes CASSQVAPNEQFF.

This clone occurred a few times. The chain has TRBV6-1 and TRBJ1-5, with 9 positions matching TRBD1. The junction had 5 bases not matched to a gene; V was cut back by 4 bases and J by 1 base. Germline loops: CDR1 MNHNS, CDR2 SASEGT. The CDR3 is 16 residues long. CDR3 bases: TGTGCCAGCAGTGGACAGGGGGTATTAAGCAATCAGCCCCAGCATTTT. It is translated as CASSGQGVLSNQPQHF.

This clone appeared once. The V call is TRBV7-6, the J call TRBJ2-5, with no clear D. The tail of the sequence fits TRBJ2-7 better, so the J call may be wrong. Germline lookup yields CDR1 SGHVS and CDR2 FNYEAQ. The CDR3 has 13 residues. Written as DNA, the CDR3 is TGTGCCAGCAGCTTAGAAGGCAACTACGAGCAGTACTTC. This gives the protein CASSLEGNYEQYF.

This chain uses TRBV9 with TRBJ1-5; 8 positions match TRBD1. The CDR3 sequence is 15 residues long. Trimming at V came to 4 bases and at J to 3 bases, leaving 6 bases not matched to a gene. From germline, CDR1 is SGDLS and CDR2 YYNGEE. In DNA form, the CDR3 reads TGTGCCAGCAGCTCAGGGGGCGCGGACAATCAGCCCCAGCATTTT. Its protein product is CASSSGGADNQPQHF.

This chain connects TRBV7-8 to TRBJ1-2; D not resolved. Germline CDR1 is SGHVS and CDR2 is FQNEAQ. The CDR3 is 16 residues long. V lost 1 base to trimming and J lost 0 bases, with 12 bases between them. CDR3 region: CASSLERWGTNYGYTF. The CDR3 nucleotides are TGTGCCAGCAGCTTAGAAAGATGGGGAACTAACTATGGCTACACCTTC.

The sample holds a few counts of this clone. The V gene is TRBV5-6, the J gene TRBJ2-4, with D tentatively TRBD2 (5 bases). This CDR3 spans 17 amino acids. Deletions cut 5 bases from V and 5 bases from J, with 23 bases between. The germline V gene has CDR1 SGHDT and CDR2 YYEEEE. CDR3 residues: CASSRFGGPTYENIQYF. CDR3 nucleotide sequence: TGTGCCAGCAGTCGGTTCGGCGGGCCCACGTACGAAAACATTCAGTACTTC.

This rearrangement joins TRBV10-1 to TRBJ2-3; D is ambiguous. Germline V gene lookup returns CDR1 WNHNN and CDR2 SYGVQD (reference sequence). CDR3 size: 14 residues. Trimming removed 1 base at V and 4 bases at J, with 9 bases between. CDR3 protein: CASSEYGGSDTQYF. In DNA form, the CDR3 reads TGCGCCAGCAGTGAGTATGGTGGTTCAGATACGCAGTATTTT.

The chain combines TRBV5-1 with TRBJ2-1; D tentatively fits TRBD1 or TRBD2 (5 bases each). Trimming removed 2 bases from V and 6 bases from J, with 18 bases in between. This CDR3 spans 16 amino acids. Germline V gene sequence: CDR1 SGHRS, CDR2 YFSETQ. The DNA of the CDR3 is TGCGCCAGCAGCTTCTTGTCTTTGGGGGAATCCAATGAGCAGTTCTTC. Translating gives CASSFLSLGESNEQFF.

The genes are TRBV9 and TRBJ2-1, with TRBD2 matching 8 bases. Per germline, CDR1 SGDLS and CDR2 YYNGEE. The CDR3 covers 15 residues. The ends lost 5 bases at V and 9 bases at J; junction bases unmatched: 13. CDR3 coding DNA: TGTGCCAGCAGGGCACCGGGACTAGAGTCTATTGAGCAGTTCTTC. It translates to CASRAPGLESIEQFF.

The rearrangement joins TRBV27 to TRBJ1-5; 9 bases align to TRBD1. Unmatched junction bases numbered 5, after V lost 2 bases and J lost 3 bases. The CDR3 extends over 16 amino acids. Germline values: CDR1 MNHEY, CDR2 SMNVEV (reference sequence). DNA for the CDR3: TGTGCCAGCAGTTTAAGGGGACAGGGCTCCAATCAGCCCCAGCATTTT. Its protein is CASSLRGQGSNQPQHF.

In this sample, this clone turned up many times. The chain recombines TRBV19 with TRBJ1-1; D not resolved. CDR1 is LNHDA, CDR2 SQIVND, per germline (reference sequence). V lost 4 bases to trimming and J lost 1 base, with 4 bases between them. The CDR3 has 12 residues. The CDR3 bases are TGTGCCAGTAGTACAAGGAACACTGAAGCTTTCTTT. Encoded protein: CASSTRNTEAFF.

The chain carries TRBV15 and TRBJ2-4; 10 nucleotides align to TRBD2. In germline, CDR1 is LNHNV, CDR2 YYDKDF (reference sequence). V shed 1 base and J 8 bases; nucleotides not matched to a gene: 8. The CDR3 is made up of 16 amino acids. CDR3 coding DNA: TGTGCCACCAGCAGAGGTCAGCGGGAGGGCCGGGACATTCAGTACTTC. This gives the protein CATSRGQREGRDIQYF.

The sample holds one count of this clone. The chain carries TRBV11-2 and TRBJ2-1, with 11 nucleotides matching TRBD2. This CDR3 spans 17 amino acids. The germline gives CDR1 SGHAT, CDR2 FQNNGV. V lost 2 bases, J lost 7 bases, and 10 bases stayed unmatched. CDR3 nucleotide sequence: TGTGCCAGCAGCTTATATTTGCGACTAGCGGGATTAAATGAGCAGTTCTTC. Its protein product is CASSLYLRLAGLNEQFF.

This chain joins TRBV5-1 and TRBJ2-1; 13 bases agree with TRBD2. V lost 4 bases and J lost 6; bases outside the gene matches: 7. The CDR3 runs 16 residues. CDR1 and CDR2 from the germline V gene are SGHRS and YFSETQ. DNA for the CDR3: TGCGCCAGCAGCACCCGGACTAGCGGGGGCTTCAATGAGCAGTTCTTC. This codes for CASSTRTSGGFNEQFF.

The chain carries TRBV11-3 and TRBJ2-7; possibly TRBD1 or TRBD2 for D (5 bases each). This CDR3 comprises 14 residues. V was shortened by 5 bases and J by 3 bases, with 14 bases between the two germline ends. Germline V lookup: CDR1 SGHNT, CDR2 YENEEA. CDR3: CASSAPGRNYEQYF. In DNA, the CDR3 is TGTGCCAGCAGCGCTCCGGGACGGAACTACGAGCAGTACTTC.

This chain links TRBV19 with TRBJ2-1; 9 bases are shared with TRBD2. The ends lost 0 bases at V and 10 bases at J; junction bases unmatched: 10. Per germline, CDR1 LNHDA and CDR2 SQIVND (reference sequence). The CDR3 is made up of 16 amino acids. The CDR3, as DNA: TGTGCCAGTAGTATAGATTCGGGACTAGCAGGCCCCGAGCAGTTCTTC. Translated, it gives CASSIDSGLAGPEQFF. The full variable domain, rest sourced from reference TRBV19 and TRBJ2-1, is DGGITQSPKYLFRKEGQNVTLSCEQNLNHDAMYWYRQDPGQGLRLIYYSQIVNDFQKGDIAEGYSVSREKKESFPLTVTSAQKNPTAFYLCASSIDSGLAGPEQFFGPGTRLTVL.

J is TRBJ1-2 and V is TRBV27; 9 bases match TRBD1. This CDR3 spans 14 amino acids. Germline V gene lookup returns CDR1 MNHEY and CDR2 SMNVEV (reference sequence). Unmatched junction bases numbered 4, after V lost 5 bases and J lost 3 bases. The CDR3 bases are TGTGCCAGCAGTCAGTGGACAGGGGACTATGGCTACACCTTC. Translating gives CASSQWTGDYGYTF.

The sample holds one count of this clone. The rearrangement joins TRBV4-2 to TRBJ1-4, with D perhaps matching TRBD1 (5 bases). Germline V lookup: CDR1 LGHNA, CDR2 YNFKEQ. The ends were cut back, 0 bases at V and 3 bases at J, with 8 bases in the middle. The CDR3 extends over 15 amino acids. CDR3 bases: TGTGCCAGCAGCCAAGATAGGGGAGCTAATGAAAAACTGTTTTTT. It yields the protein CASSQDRGANEKLFF.